This TCR beta chain stems from a study of blood T cell repertoires in COVID-19. Study information: Researchers got acute and convalescent COVID-19 samples from the United States, Italy and Spain. PBMCs, B-cell-depleted T cells, or T cells provided the cDNA or gDNA that made up the material.

Original processing notes: Reference gene primers were amplified, and this amplification served to estimate nucleated cell counts. Only in-frame clones appear in the TCRdb table, and some are missing; sequencing was by immunoSEQ multiplex PCR. V, J and clone size are taken as reported in that table, and D and trimming were inferred from the DNA itself. The sample holds nearly 200,000 clones, around nine tenths seen once. This clone was seen more than once but under ten times. The sequence was collected from a woman aged 40-49 years who had recovered from COVID-19. The sequenced sample was peripheral blood.

The CDR3 spells CASSGRGPPYEQYF. CDR3 coding DNA: TGTGCCTCATCGGGTCGGGGTCCCCCCTACGAGCAGTACTTC. The chain carries TRBV19 and TRBJ2-7, with D possibly TRBD2 on 5 matching bases. The CDR3 is made up of 14 amino acids. CDR1 is LNHDA, CDR2 SQIVND, per germline (reference sequence). V gave up 11 bases and J gave up 2 bases, with 19 bases separating them.